These T cell receptor beta chains were read from a single sample in a study of PD-1 blockade in classical Hodgkin lymphoma. Some clones are missing from TCRdb's copy, which holds only in-frame ones; the method was immunoSEQ multiplex PCR. This sample carries about 13,000 clones, approximately 80% of them seen once, and the ten largest clones take around 22%. The sequences come from CD8+ T cells from blood, collected at baseline. These receptors all come from a human donor with classical Hodgkin lymphoma. CDR3s include the opening cysteine and the closing phenylalanine or tryptophan. Each record gives: V gene, D gene, clone size, J gene, CDR3 DNA, CDR3 protein. The D gene is left open where the match is weak. Some rows have no size entry. The others give once, few or many, or a class for an expanded clone.

TRBV5-1,TRBD2,NA,TRBJ2-3,TGCGCCAGCAGCCCAAACCCCCGGGGGGGCACAGATACGCAGTATTTT,CASSPNPRGGTDTQYF
TRBV13,NA,NA,TRBJ1-2,TGTGCCAGCAGCTTAGGGACAGGAAACTATGGCTACACCTTC,CASSLGTGNYGYTF
TRBV5-1,NA,NA,TRBJ2-6,TGCGCCAGCAGCTTGGAGGTAGTTTTTTCCTCTGGGGCCAACGTCCTGACTTTC,CASSLEVVFSSGANVLTF
TRBV19,NA,few,TRBJ1-2,TGTGCCAGTAGTATCTCACCTCCTAACTATGGCTACACCTTC,CASSISPPNYGYTF
TRBV15,TRBD1,NA,TRBJ1-1,TGTGCCACCAGCGGACAGGGTGAAGCTTTCTTT,CATSGQGEAFF
TRBV6-5,TRBD1,NA,TRBJ2-2,TGTGCCAGCAGTTACTCGACAGGGATCACCGGGGAGCTGTTTTTT,CASSYSTGITGELFF
TRBV28,TRBD1,NA,TRBJ1-5,TGTGCCAGCAGATGGGACAGGTTAAGCAATCAGCCCCAGCATTTT,CASRWDRLSNQPQHF
TRBV19,NA,NA,TRBJ1-3,TGTGCCAGTAGTTATGGACGCTCTGGAAACACCATATATTTT,CASSYGRSGNTIYF
TRBV5-6,NA,NA,TRBJ2-2,TGTGCCAGCAGCACTCAGGACACCGGGGAGCTGTTTTTT,CASSTQDTGELFF
TRBV19,NA,NA,TRBJ2-1,TGTGCCAGTAGCCTCACGCACAATGAGCAGTTCTTC,CASSLTHNEQFF
TRBV7-3,NA,NA,TRBJ1-1,TGTGCCAGCAGCTCCCTGCAGACGGCAGAAGCTTTCTTT,CASSSLQTAEAFF
TRBV5-1,NA,NA,TRBJ2-7,TGCGCCAGCAGCTTGGTAGGTTACGAGCAGTACTTC,CASSLVGYEQYF
TRBV7-3,TRBD1,NA,TRBJ1-2,TGTGCCAGCAGTTGGAACTTGGGACAGGGGACCGGCTACACCTTC,CASSWNLGQGTGYTF
TRBV12-5,NA,NA,TRBJ2-3,TGTGCTAGTGGTTTGGTCATTGGGGGGGGCGACACAGATACGCAGTATTTT,CASGLVIGGGDTDTQYF
TRBV27,TRBD1,NA,TRBJ1-2,TGTGCCAGCACTGCCCCGGGACAGGGCTTCGATGGCTACACCTTC,CASTAPGQGFDGYTF
TRBV5-1,NA,NA,TRBJ1-2,TGCGCCAGCTCCAGAGGACGAGGGTATCTCTATGGCTACACCTTC,CASSRGRGYLYGYTF
TRBV5-1,NA,NA,TRBJ1-1,TGCGCCAGCAGCTTGAGGGCTGTAAACACTGAAGCTTTCTTT,CASSLRAVNTEAFF
TRBV19,NA,NA,TRBJ2-1,TGTGCCAGTAGTATAGATTTAGGGAATGAGCAGTTCTTC,CASSIDLGNEQFF
TRBV28,NA,NA,TRBJ1-1,TGTGCCAGCAGTTTGTCAGGGGCCTCTATGAACACTGAAGCTTTCTTT,CASSLSGASMNTEAFF
TRBV25-1,TRBD1,NA,TRBJ2-7,TGTGCCAGTTCAACAGGGGGCGAGCAGTACTTC,CASSTGGEQYF
TRBV27,NA,NA,TRBJ2-7,TGTGCCAGCAGTCTACCCACCTACGAGCAGTACTTC,CASSLPTYEQYF
TRBV29-1,TRBD1,NA,TRBJ2-1,TGCAGCGACCACGACAGGGGGCGAGACAATGAGCAGTTCTTC,CSDHDRGRDNEQFF
TRBV27,NA,NA,TRBJ2-6,TGTGCCAGCAGTTGGGCTGGGGCCAACGTCCTGACTTTC,CASSWAGANVLTF
TRBV7-9,TRBD1,few,TRBJ1-1,TGTGCCAGCAGCATAAACAGGGGGATGAGCACTGAAGCTTTCTTT,CASSINRGMSTEAFF
TRBV6-1,NA,NA,TRBJ1-6,TGTGCCAGCAGTGAAGGGTGGACACCTAAGGATTCACCCCTCCACTTT,CASSEGWTPKDSPLHF